The clone carrying this TCR beta chain appeared a few times. Its specificity is unknown. By way of CD45RO/CCR7/CD25/CD127/CD95/CD27, the CD4+ regulatory, stem cell-like memory, central memory and naive cells were sorted. The data are from a study of beta chain features in type 1 diabetes. All of the isolated RNA was reverse transcribed, so expressed TCRB transcripts were sequenced. There were 3.5 million to 4.5 million reads on average in the naive, central memory and regulatory T cell samples. TCRdb's table, derived via immunoSEQ multiplex PCR, lists solely in-frame clones and lacks some. Of fewer than 300,000 clones detected, approximately 10% appear once; the ten largest clones hold 0.017%. Overall study results and limits: TCRB CDR3s were moderately but significantly shorter in Type 1 diabetes patients in all four CD4+ subsets.

The clonotype comes from a man younger than 40 with type 1 diabetes. Material for sequencing was naive CD4+ T cells from blood.

The CDR3 loop reads CASSQAGVNYYNEQFF. The CDR3 nucleotides are TGCGCCAGCAGCCAGGCGGGAGTAAACTACTACAATGAGCAGTTCTTC. The chain has TRBV4-1 and TRBJ2-1, with 7 nucleotides matching TRBD2. The V segment lost 3 bases and the J segment 3 bases; nucleotides outside the gene matches: 8. Germline V gene data show CDR1 as MGHRA and CDR2 as YSYEKL. CDR3 size: 16 residues.